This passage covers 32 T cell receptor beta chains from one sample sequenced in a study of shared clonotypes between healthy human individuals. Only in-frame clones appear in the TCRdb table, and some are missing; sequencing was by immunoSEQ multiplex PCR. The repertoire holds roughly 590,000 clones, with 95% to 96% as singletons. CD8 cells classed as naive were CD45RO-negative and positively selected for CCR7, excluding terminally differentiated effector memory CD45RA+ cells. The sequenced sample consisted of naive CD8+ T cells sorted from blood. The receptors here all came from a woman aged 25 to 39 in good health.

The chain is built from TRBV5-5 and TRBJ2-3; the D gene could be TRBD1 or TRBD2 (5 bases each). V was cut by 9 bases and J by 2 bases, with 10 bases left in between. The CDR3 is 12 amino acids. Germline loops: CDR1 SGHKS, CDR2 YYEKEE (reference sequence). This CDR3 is CATGTFTDTQYF. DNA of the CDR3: TGTGCCACCGGGACCTTCACAGATACGCAGTATTTT. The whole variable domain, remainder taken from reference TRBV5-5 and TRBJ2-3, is DAGVTQSPTHLIKTRGQQVTLRCSPISGHKSVSWYQQVLGQGPQFIFQYYEKEERGRGNFPDRFSARQFPNYSSELNVNALLLGDSALYLCATGTFTDTQYFGPGTRLTVL.

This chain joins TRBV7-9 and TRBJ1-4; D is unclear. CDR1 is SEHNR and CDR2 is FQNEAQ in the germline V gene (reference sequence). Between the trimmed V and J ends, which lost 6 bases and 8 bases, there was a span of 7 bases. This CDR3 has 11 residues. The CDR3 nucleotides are TGTGCCAGCAGATGGGGAGAAAAACTGTTTTTT. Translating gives CASRWGEKLFF.

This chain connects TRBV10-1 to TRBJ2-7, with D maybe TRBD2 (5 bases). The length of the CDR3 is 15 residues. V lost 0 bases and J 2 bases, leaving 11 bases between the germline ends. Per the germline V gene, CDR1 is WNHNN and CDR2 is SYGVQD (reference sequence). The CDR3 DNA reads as TGCGCCAGCAGTGAGTCGAGCGGCGCCGCCTACGAGCAGTACTTC. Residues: CASSESSGAAYEQYF.

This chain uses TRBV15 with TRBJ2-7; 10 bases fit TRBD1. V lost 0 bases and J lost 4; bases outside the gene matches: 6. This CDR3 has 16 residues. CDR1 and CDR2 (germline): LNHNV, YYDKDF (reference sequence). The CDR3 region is CATSRDGTGESYEQYF. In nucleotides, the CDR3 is TGTGCCACCAGCAGAGACGGGACAGGGGAATCGTACGAGCAGTACTTC.

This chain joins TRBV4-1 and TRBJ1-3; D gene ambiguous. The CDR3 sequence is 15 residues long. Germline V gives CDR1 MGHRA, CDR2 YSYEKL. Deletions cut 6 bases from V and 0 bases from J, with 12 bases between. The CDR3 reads CASRTTVLSGNTIYF. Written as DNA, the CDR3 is TGCGCCAGCAGGACTACGGTTCTCTCTGGAAACACCATATATTTT.

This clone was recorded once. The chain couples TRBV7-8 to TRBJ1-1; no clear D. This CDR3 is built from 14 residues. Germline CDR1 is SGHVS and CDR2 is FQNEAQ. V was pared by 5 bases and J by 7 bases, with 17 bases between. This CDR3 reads CASSGIHRRGEAFF. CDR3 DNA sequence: TGTGCCAGCAGCGGGATACATCGGAGAGGTGAAGCTTTCTTT.

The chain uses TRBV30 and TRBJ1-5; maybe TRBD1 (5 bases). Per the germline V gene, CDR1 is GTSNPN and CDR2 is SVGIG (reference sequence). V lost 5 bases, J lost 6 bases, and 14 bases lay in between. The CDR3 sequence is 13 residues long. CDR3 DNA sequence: TGTGCCTGGGCGGGCTCAGGGACTCAGCCCCAGCATTTT. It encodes CAWAGSGTQPQHF.

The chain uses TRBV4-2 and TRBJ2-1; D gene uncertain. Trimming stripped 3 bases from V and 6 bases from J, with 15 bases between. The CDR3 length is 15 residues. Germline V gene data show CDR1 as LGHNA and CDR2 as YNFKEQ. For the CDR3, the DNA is TGTGCCAGCAGCCACCTCGAAGGGCTTCCCAATGAGCAGTTCTTC. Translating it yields CASSHLEGLPNEQFF.

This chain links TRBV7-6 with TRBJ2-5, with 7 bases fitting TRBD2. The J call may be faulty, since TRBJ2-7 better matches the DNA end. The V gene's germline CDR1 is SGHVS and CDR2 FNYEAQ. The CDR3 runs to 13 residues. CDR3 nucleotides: TGTGCCAGCATGGGCGGGAGTACTTACGAGCAGTACTTC. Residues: CASMGGSTYEQYF.

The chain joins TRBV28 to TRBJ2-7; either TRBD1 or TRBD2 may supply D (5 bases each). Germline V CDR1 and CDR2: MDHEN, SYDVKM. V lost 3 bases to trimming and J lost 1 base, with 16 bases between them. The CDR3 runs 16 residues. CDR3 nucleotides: TGTGCCAGCAGTTTTAGTAAGGGGACGCTTTCCTACGAGCAGTACTTC. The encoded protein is CASSFSKGTLSYEQYF. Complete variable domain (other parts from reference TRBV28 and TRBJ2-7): DVKVTQSSRYLVKRTGEKVFLECVQDMDHENMFWYRQDPGLGLRLIYFSYDVKMKEKGDIPEGYSVSREKKERFSLILESASTNQTSMYLCASSFSKGTLSYEQYFGPGTRLTVT.

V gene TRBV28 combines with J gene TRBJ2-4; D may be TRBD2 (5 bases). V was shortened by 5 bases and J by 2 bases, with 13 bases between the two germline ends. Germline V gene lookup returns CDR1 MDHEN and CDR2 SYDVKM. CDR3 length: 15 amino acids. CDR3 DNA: TGTGCCAGCAGTGGGCCCACGGGATCCAAAAACATTCAGTACTTC. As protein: CASSGPTGSKNIQYF.

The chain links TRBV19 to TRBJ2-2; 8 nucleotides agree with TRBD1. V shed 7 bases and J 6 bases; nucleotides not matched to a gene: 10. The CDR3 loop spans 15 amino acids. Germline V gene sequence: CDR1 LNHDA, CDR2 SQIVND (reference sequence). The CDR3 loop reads CASMEDRGRAGELFF. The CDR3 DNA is TGTGCCAGTATGGAAGACAGGGGCAGAGCCGGGGAGCTGTTTTTT.

The DNA for the CDR3 is TGTGCCAGCAGTCCGGCGGGAGGGAACACCGGGGAGCTGTTTTTT. It translates to CASSPAGGNTGELFF. The rearrangement joins TRBV9 to TRBJ2-2, with 8 positions matching TRBD2. The ends lost 5 bases at V and 1 base at J; junction bases unmatched: 4. Germline values: CDR1 SGDLS, CDR2 YYNGEE. CDR3 length equals 15 residues.

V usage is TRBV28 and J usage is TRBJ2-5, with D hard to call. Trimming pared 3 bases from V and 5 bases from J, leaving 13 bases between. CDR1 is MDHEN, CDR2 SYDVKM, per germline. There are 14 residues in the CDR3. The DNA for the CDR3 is TGTGCCAGCAGTTTCGCTGATACGCGGGAGACCCAGTACTTC. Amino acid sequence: CASSFADTRETQYF. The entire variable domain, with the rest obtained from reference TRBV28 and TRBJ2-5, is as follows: DVKVTQSSRYLVKRTGEKVFLECVQDMDHENMFWYRQDPGLGLRLIYFSYDVKMKEKGDIPEGYSVSREKKERFSLILESASTNQTSMYLCASSFADTRETQYFGPGTRLLVL.

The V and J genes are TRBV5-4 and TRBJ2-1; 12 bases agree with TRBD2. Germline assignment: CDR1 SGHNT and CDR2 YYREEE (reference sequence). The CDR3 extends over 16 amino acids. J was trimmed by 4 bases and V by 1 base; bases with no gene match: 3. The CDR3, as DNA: TGTGCCAGCAGCTTGTCTAGCGGGAGGGGGTACAATGAGCAGTTCTTC. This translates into CASSLSSGRGYNEQFF.

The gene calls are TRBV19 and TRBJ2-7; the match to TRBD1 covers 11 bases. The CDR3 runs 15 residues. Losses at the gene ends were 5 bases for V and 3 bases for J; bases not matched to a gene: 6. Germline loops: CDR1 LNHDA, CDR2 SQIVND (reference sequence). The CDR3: CASSHGTGGLYEQYF. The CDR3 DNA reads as TGTGCCAGTAGTCACGGGACAGGGGGGCTCTACGAGCAGTACTTC.

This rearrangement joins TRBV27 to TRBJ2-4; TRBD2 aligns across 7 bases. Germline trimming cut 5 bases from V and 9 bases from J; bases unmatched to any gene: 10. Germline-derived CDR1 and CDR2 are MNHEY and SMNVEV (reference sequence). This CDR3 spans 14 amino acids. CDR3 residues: CASSLIPGLSIQYF. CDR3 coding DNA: TGTGCCAGCAGTCTCATACCGGGACTAAGCATTCAGTACTTC.

This CDR3 is CASSIVVAGFKNIQYF. CDR3 nucleotides: TGTGCCAGTAGTATAGTCGTGGCGGGATTCAAAAACATTCAGTACTTC. The chain joins TRBV19 to TRBJ2-4, with a weak D call TRBD2 (6 bases). Germline CDR1 reads LNHDA; CDR2 reads SQIVND (reference sequence). The CDR3 sequence is 16 residues long. Trimming stripped 1 base from V and 3 bases from J, with 13 bases between. The whole variable domain, filled in from reference TRBV19 and TRBJ2-4, reads DGGITQSPKYLFRKEGQNVTLSCEQNLNHDAMYWYRQDPGQGLRLIYYSQIVNDFQKGDIAEGYSVSREKKESFPLTVTSAQKNPTAFYLCASSIVVAGFKNIQYFGAGTRLSVL.

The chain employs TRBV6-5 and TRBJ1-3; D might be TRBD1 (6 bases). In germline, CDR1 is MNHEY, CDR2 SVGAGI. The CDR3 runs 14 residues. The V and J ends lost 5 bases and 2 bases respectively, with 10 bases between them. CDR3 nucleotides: TGTGCCAGCAGTGCGACAGGCGCTGGAAACACCATATATTTT. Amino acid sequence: CASSATGAGNTIYF.

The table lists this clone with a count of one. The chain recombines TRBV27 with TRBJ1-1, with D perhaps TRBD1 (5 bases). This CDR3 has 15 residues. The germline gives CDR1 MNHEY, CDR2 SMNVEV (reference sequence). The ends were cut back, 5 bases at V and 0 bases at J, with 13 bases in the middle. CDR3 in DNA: TGTGCCAGCAGTCCAGGGTTTCTTATGAACACTGAAGCTTTCTTT. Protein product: CASSPGFLMNTEAFF.

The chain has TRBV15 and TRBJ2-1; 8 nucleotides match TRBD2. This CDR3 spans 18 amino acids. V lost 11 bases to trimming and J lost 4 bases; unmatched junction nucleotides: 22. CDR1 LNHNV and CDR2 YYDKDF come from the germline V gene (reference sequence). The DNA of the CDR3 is TGTGCCTCGGGACTAGAGGCGGGAGTGAGGGCCTTTTACAATGAGCAGTTCTTC. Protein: CASGLEAGVRAFYNEQFF.

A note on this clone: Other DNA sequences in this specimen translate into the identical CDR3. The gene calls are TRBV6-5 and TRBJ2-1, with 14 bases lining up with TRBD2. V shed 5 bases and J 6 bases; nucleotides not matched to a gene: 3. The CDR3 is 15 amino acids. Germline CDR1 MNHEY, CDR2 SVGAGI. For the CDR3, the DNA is TGTGCCAGCAGTCCCGGACTAGCGGGAGGCAATGAGCAGTTCTTC. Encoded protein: CASSPGLAGGNEQFF.

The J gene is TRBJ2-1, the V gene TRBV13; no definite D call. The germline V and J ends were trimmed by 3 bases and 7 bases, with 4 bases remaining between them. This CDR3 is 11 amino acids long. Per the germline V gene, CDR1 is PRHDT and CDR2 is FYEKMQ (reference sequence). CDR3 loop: CASSFLNEQFF. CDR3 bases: TGTGCCAGCAGCTTCTTAAATGAGCAGTTCTTC.

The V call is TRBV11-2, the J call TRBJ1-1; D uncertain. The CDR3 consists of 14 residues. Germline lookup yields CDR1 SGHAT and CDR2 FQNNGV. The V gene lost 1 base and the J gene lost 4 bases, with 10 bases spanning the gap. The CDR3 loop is CASSLGVGVTEAFF. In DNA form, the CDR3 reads TGTGCCAGCAGCTTAGGAGTTGGGGTCACTGAAGCTTTCTTT. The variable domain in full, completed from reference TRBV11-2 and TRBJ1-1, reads EAGVAQSPRYKIIEKRQSVAFWCNPISGHATLYWYQQILGQGPKLLIQFQNNGVVDDSQLPKDRFSAERLKGVDSTLKIQPAKLEDSAVYLCASSLGVGVTEAFFGQGTRLTVV.

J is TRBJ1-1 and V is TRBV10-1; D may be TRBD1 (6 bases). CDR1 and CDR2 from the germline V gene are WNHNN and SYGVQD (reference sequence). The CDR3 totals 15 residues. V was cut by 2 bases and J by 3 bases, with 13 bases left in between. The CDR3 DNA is TGCGCCAGCAGTGAGACCCAGGGGCCATACACTGAAGCTTTCTTT. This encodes CASSETQGPYTEAFF.

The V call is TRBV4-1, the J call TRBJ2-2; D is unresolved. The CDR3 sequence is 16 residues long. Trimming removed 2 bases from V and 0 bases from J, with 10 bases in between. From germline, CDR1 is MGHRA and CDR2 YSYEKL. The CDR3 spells CASSQSVSSNTGELFF. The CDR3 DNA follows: TGCGCCAGCAGCCAATCCGTATCATCGAACACCGGGGAGCTGTTTTTT.

CDR3 region: CASSKGQDSGYYEQYF. The CDR3 DNA is TGTGCCAGTAGTAAAGGACAGGACTCAGGTTACTACGAGCAGTACTTC. The V gene is TRBV19, the J gene TRBJ2-7, with 7 bases matching TRBD1. The CDR3 contains 16 residues. The trim removed 4 bases at V and 3 bases at J, leaving 12 bases unmatched. Germline V lookup: CDR1 LNHDA, CDR2 SQIVND (reference sequence).

CDR3 sequence: CASSLTRRGLSYEQYF. The CDR3 nucleotides are TGTGCCAGCAGCTTAACTCGCAGGGGGCTCTCCTACGAGCAGTACTTC. The chain joins TRBV13 to TRBJ2-7; 8 bases match TRBD1. After removal of 2 bases from V and 0 bases from J, the junction contained 6 bases not matched to a gene. Germline CDR1 PRHDT, CDR2 FYEKMQ (reference sequence). This CDR3 spans 16 amino acids. Using reference TRBV13 and TRBJ2-7 for the parts outside the CDR3, the full variable domain is AAGVIQSPRHLIKEKRETATLKCYPIPRHDTVYWYQQGPGQDPQFLISFYEKMQSDKGSIPDRFSAQQFSDYHSELNMSSLELGDSALYFCASSLTRRGLSYEQYFGPGTRLTVT.

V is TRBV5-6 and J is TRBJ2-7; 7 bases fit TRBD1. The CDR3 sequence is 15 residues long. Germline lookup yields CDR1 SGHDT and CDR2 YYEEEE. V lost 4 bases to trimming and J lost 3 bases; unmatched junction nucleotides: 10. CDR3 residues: CASSDGPGQNYEQYF. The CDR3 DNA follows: TGTGCCAGCAGCGATGGGCCGGGACAGAACTACGAGCAGTACTTC.

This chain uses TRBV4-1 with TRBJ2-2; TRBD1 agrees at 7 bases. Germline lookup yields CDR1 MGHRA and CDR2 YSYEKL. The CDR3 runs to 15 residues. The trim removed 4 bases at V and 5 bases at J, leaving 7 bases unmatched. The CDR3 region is CASSPGQGQTGELFF. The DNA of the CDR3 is TGCGCCAGCAGCCCGGGGCAGGGACAGACCGGGGAGCTGTTTTTT.

The CDR3 DNA reads as TGTGCCAGCAGGGGGGGCTATAGCAATCAGCCCCAGCATTTT. Translated: CASRGGYSNQPQHF. The chain joins TRBV2 to TRBJ1-5; the D gene is possibly TRBD1 (6 bases). The CDR3 has 14 amino acids. Between the trimmed V and J ends, which lost 6 bases and 0 bases, there was a span of 9 bases. Per germline, CDR1 SNHLY and CDR2 FYNNEI. The full variable domain, rest sourced from reference TRBV2 and TRBJ1-5, is EPEVTQTPSHQVTQMGQEVILRCVPISNHLYFYWYRQILGQKVEFLVSFYNNEISEKSEIFDDQFSVERPDGSNFTLKIRSTKLEDSAMYFCASRGGYSNQPQHFGDGTRLSIL.

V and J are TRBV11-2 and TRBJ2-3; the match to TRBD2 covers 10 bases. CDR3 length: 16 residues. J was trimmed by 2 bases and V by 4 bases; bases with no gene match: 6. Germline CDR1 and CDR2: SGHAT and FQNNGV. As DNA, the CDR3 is TGTGCCAGCAGCTCCCTGCTAGCGGGAGCCACAGATACGCAGTATTTT. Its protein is CASSSLLAGATDTQYF.